The rows below give T cell receptor beta chains drawn from one sample of a study of CD8+ T cells in alopecia areata. Sequenced by immunoSEQ multiplex PCR; TCRdb stores in-frame clones only, minus some. Found here are some 170,000 clones, approximately 56% of them singletons; the top ten hold 14% to 15%. Specimen: CD4+ T cells sorted from blood, collected at week 0. Source of these receptors: a human donor with alopecia areata. Both conserved end residues are part of each CDR3. D genes are given only for firm matches. Clone sizes are given selectively: once, few, many, or a class where the clone is expanded.

TRBV30,.,.,TRBJ2-7,TGTGCCGCCGTGGAGTTTGCGTCAACCTACGAGCAGTACTTC,CAAVEFASTYEQYF
TRBV18,.,.,TRBJ2-5,TGTGCCAGCTCACAAGGACACCAAGAGACCCAGTACTTC,CASSQGHQETQYF
TRBV2,.,.,TRBJ1-5,TGTGCCAGCCACCTAACAGGGACCAATCAGCCCCAGCATTTT,CASHLTGTNQPQHF
TRBV7-2,.,.,TRBJ2-7,TGTGCCAGCCGAACAGGGGGGGTTGTAGAGCAGTACTTC,CASRTGGVVEQYF
TRBV6-1,.,TRBD2,TRBJ2-3,TGTGCCAGCAGCTCCAGCGGGGGCCCCGCCGATACGCAGTATTTT,CASSSSGGPADTQYF
TRBV30,.,.,TRBJ1-6,TGTGCCTGGAGTGTACGTGGGGCTTCGAATTCACCCCTCCACTTT,CAWSVRGASNSPLHF
TRBV18,.,.,TRBJ1-1,TGTGCCAGCTCCTCAGCGCCAACTGAAGCTTTCTTT,CASSSAPTEAFF
TRBV29-1,.,TRBD1,TRBJ1-1,TGCAGCGTCGGAAACAGGGGGCTCGTCACTGAAGCTTTCTTT,CSVGNRGLVTEAFF
TRBV7-2,few,TRBD1,TRBJ1-5,TGTGCCAGCAGCTCTCGACAGGGGGGTCAGCCCCAGCATTTT,CASSSRQGGQPQHF
TRBV5-1,.,.,TRBJ1-1,TGCGCCAGCAGTTTTGACAGGAACACTGAAGCTTTCTTT,CASSFDRNTEAFF
TRBV5-1,.,TRBD1,TRBJ2-7,TGCGCCAGCAGCCCTCGGACAGGGGTCGGCGAGCAGTACTTC,CASSPRTGVGEQYF
TRBV7-7,once,TRBD2,TRBJ2-2,TGTGCCAGCAGCCCTCGGGAGCGGGGCAACACCGGGGAGCTGTTTTTT,CASSPRERGNTGELFF
TRBV7-9,.,.,TRBJ2-3,TGTGCCAGCAACAAAGGGGCACCGGCAGATACGCAGTATTTT,CASNKGAPADTQYF
TRBV6-5,.,.,TRBJ1-5,TGTGCCAGCAGAGCACGGCAGGGTCGGAATCAGCCCCAGCATTTT,CASRARQGRNQPQHF
TRBV30,.,.,TRBJ2-3,TGTGCCTGTTGTCCAGATACGCAGTATTTT,CACCPDTQYF
TRBV4-1,.,.,TRBJ2-7,TGCGCCAGCAGCCAACCCCTTAAGGGCTCCTACGAGCAGTACTTC,CASSQPLKGSYEQYF
TRBV7-8,once,.,TRBJ1-6,TGTGCCAGCAGCCCCTTAACTGCGGCGAATTCACCCCTCCACTTT,CASSPLTAANSPLHF
TRBV30,few,TRBD1,TRBJ2-7,TGTGCCTGGAGTCTCACCAGGGGGCCGGTCTACGAGCAGTACTTC,CAWSLTRGPVYEQYF
TRBV7-8,.,TRBD1,TRBJ2-3,TGTGCCAGCAGCTTAGGTGGTGCAGGGGGCGGGACGCAGTATTTT,CASSLGGAGGGTQYF
TRBV27,.,TRBD1,TRBJ1-2,TGTGCCAGCAGCTTAACCTACAGACAGGGGTACTATGGCTACACCTTC,CASSLTYRQGYYGYTF
TRBV30,few,.,TRBJ1-1,TGTGCCTGGAGTCAAGGACAACTTAACACTGAAGCTTTCTTT,CAWSQGQLNTEAFF
TRBV6-6,.,.,TRBJ1-5,TGTGCCACCTACGAGGGAGGGATGGGCAGCAATCAGCCCCAGCATTTT,CATYEGGMGSNQPQHF
TRBV29-1,.,.,TRBJ1-2,TGCAGCGTGGACATCCTGGGGGATTATGGCTACACCTTC,CSVDILGDYGYTF
TRBV2,many,.,TRBJ1-5,TGTGCCAGCAGTGAAAAGGCGCAGCCCCAGCATTTT,CASSEKAQPQHF
TRBV5-1,once,TRBD1,TRBJ2-3,TGCGCCAGCAGCTTCACGGACAGGATGAGCACAGATACGCAGTATTTT,CASSFTDRMSTDTQYF
TRBV7-9,.,.,TRBJ2-3,TGTGCCAGCAGCTTAGGGACCCCGATCGGCACAGATACGCAGTATTTT,CASSLGTPIGTDTQYF
TRBV29-1,.,.,TRBJ1-5,TGCAGCGTTGGTCCCAGCAAAGGGTCTCAGCCCCAGCATTTT,CSVGPSKGSQPQHF
TRBV29-1,few,TRBD1,TRBJ2-7,TGCAGCGTATCCCCACGGACAGGCTCCTACGAGCAGTACTTC,CSVSPRTGSYEQYF
TRBV29-1,.,.,TRBJ1-1,TGCAGCGTTGAAGAGTGGACAGTGAACACTGAAGCTTTCTTT,CSVEEWTVNTEAFF
TRBV6-5,.,TRBD1,TRBJ1-1,TGTGCCAGCAGTTGGAGGACAGGGGAAAGAATCGATGAAGCTTTCTTT,CASSWRTGERIDEAFF
TRBV7-9,.,.,TRBJ1-1,TGTGCCAGCAGCCAGGAGGAGGGTGCTTTCTTT,CASSQEEGAFF
TRBV6-1,many,.,TRBJ1-1,TGTGCCAGCAGTGAACTATCAGTGAACACTGAAGCTTTCTTT,CASSELSVNTEAFF
TRBV4-2,.,.,TRBJ1-2,TGTGCCAGCAGCCTTAAGGACACTAACTATGGCTACACCTTC,CASSLKDTNYGYTF
TRBV6-5,once,TRBD1,TRBJ2-6,TGTGCCAGCAGGCCAACAGGGGCTGGGGCCAACGTCCTGACTTTC,CASRPTGAGANVLTF
TRBV29-1,.,.,TRBJ2-1,TGCAGCGGGGGGGCAGCCTCCTACAATGAGCAGTTCTTC,CSGGAASYNEQFF
TRBV19,.,.,TRBJ2-2,TGTGCCAGTAGTTCAGAGGGGAACACCGGGGAGCTGTTTTTT,CASSSEGNTGELFF
TRBV30,.,TRBD1,TRBJ1-1,TGTGCCTGGAGTGTACTACAGGGGGCGAACACTGAAGCTTTCTTT,CAWSVLQGANTEAFF
TRBV6-1,few,.,TRBJ2-3,TGTGCCAGCAGGAAGACAGTCACAGATACGCAGTATTTT,CASRKTVTDTQYF
TRBV28,few,.,TRBJ2-7,TGTGCCAGCAGTCTGGGAACCTACGAGCAGTACTTC,CASSLGTYEQYF
TRBV7-9,.,TRBD1,TRBJ1-1,TGTGCCAGCAGCTTAGTAGGAGGACAGGGGGGTACTGAAGCTTTCTTT,CASSLVGGQGGTEAFF
TRBV30,.,.,TRBJ1-5,TGTGCCTGGAGTGTAGTAGGAAATCAGCCCCAGCATTTT,CAWSVVGNQPQHF
TRBV6-1,.,.,TRBJ2-5,TGTGCCAGCAAGCGAGCAGATCAAGAGACCCAGTACTTC,CASKRADQETQYF
TRBV5-1,once,TRBD1,TRBJ2-7,TGCGCCAGCAGGGAAGGGACAGGGCTCGAGCAGTACTTC,CASREGTGLEQYF
TRBV10-3,.,.,TRBJ1-1,TGTGCCATCAGTGAAGAGGCTTCGACTGAAGCTTTCTTT,CAISEEASTEAFF
TRBV4-2,.,.,TRBJ2-3,TGTGCCAGCAGCCAAGGCGGGGCCCTCCTGGGCACAGATACGCAGTATTTT,CASSQGGALLGTDTQYF
TRBV30,.,TRBD2,TRBJ2-1,TGTGCCTGGAGTGTACCGACTAGCGGGGGTAATGAGCAGTTCTTC,CAWSVPTSGGNEQFF
TRBV30,.,.,TRBJ1-5,TGTGCCTGGAGTACAGGGCTCAGCAATCAGCCCCAGCATTTT,CAWSTGLSNQPQHF
TRBV11-3,.,TRBD1,TRBJ2-1,TGTGCCAGCAGCGCCAGAGGGACAGCCAGGTACAATGAGCAGTTCTTC,CASSARGTARYNEQFF
TRBV30,.,.,TRBJ1-6,TGTGCCTGGAGTCCAGAGACAGTTAATTCACCCCTCCACTTT,CAWSPETVNSPLHF
TRBV4-2,.,.,TRBJ2-1,TGTGCCAGCAGCCAAGATCCGGGCGCGGACCTTAACAATGAGCAGTTCTTC,CASSQDPGADLNNEQFF